These 28 T cell receptor beta chains were all obtained from the same sample, sequenced in a study of cytomegalovirus exposure and HLA in healthy donors (dated by TCRdb to 2017 to 2019). Library construction relied on the immunoSEQ multiplex PCR assay. For the multiplex PCR, a mixture combining 60 forward primers for TCR Vbeta segments and 13 reverse primers for TCR Jbeta segments was used. TCRdb mirrors the immuneACCESS table, restricted to in-frame sequences. Some clones are absent from its copies; in checked studies, under half trace to an unresolved V gene, and the reason for the others is unknown. The table for this sample shows 65,000 to 90,000 clones. Of the sample, more than 2.5% falls within the top ten clones. Sequencing was performed on PBMCs. These receptor sequences come from a middle-aged man in good health and CMV-seronegative.

This sequence joins TRBV5-1 and TRBJ2-1; the match to TRBD1 covers 9 bases. The germline gives CDR1 SGHRS, CDR2 YFSETQ. The CDR3 is 14 amino acids. J lost 9 bases, V lost 0 bases, and 4 bases had no gene match. The CDR3 sequence: CASSLGTGVGEQFF. The CDR3 nucleotides read TGCGCCAGCAGCTTGGGGACAGGGGTCGGTGAGCAGTTCTTC. The complete variable domain, with remaining parts taken from reference TRBV5-1 and TRBJ2-1, reads KAGVTQTPRYLIKTRGQQVTLSCSPISGHRSVSWYQQTPGQGLQFLFEYFSETQRNKGNFPGRFSGRQFSNSRSEMNVSTLELGDSALYLCASSLGTGVGEQFFGPGTRLTVL.

The chain links TRBV6-5 to TRBJ2-3; 7 bases match TRBD1. The CDR3 has 15 residues. V lost 6 bases, J lost 4 bases, and 10 bases stayed unmatched. Germline CDR1 and CDR2: MNHEY and SVGAGI. This chain's CDR3 is CASRKGQTKSDTQYF. The CDR3 coding sequence is TGTGCCAGCAGGAAGGGACAGACAAAGTCAGATACGCAGTATTTT.

This chain links TRBV7-9 with TRBJ2-7; TRBD2 matches at 11 bases. The CDR3 extends over 15 amino acids. From germline, CDR1 is SEHNR and CDR2 FQNEAQ (reference sequence). Germline trimming cut 5 bases from V and 5 bases from J; bases unmatched to any gene: 8. CDR3 sequence (DNA): TGTGCCAGCAGCCTTAATAGCGGGGGGGCGGACGAGCAGTACTTC. It yields the protein CASSLNSGGADEQYF.

In regard to this clone: The junction departs from the called germline gene at one end, perhaps through a read error. The J gene is TRBJ1-1, the V gene TRBV7-6; 7 bases fit TRBD1. The CDR3 has 15 amino acids. Germline-derived CDR1 and CDR2 are SGHVS and FNYEAQ. CDR3 sequence: CASRLDTGANTEAFF. The CDR3 region has the DNA TGTGCCAGCAGATTAGATACAGGGGCGAACACTGAAGCTTTCTTT.

V is TRBV7-8 and J is TRBJ2-7, with TRBD2 matching over 8 bases. The CDR3 totals 14 residues. The V gene end was trimmed by 6 bases and the J gene end by 6 bases; junction bases not matched to a gene: 10. From germline, CDR1 is SGHVS and CDR2 FQNEAQ. The CDR3 loop reads CASSHGRGGVEQYF. The DNA of the CDR3 is TGTGCCAGCAGTCATGGACGGGGGGGGGTCGAGCAGTACTTC.

V and J are TRBV5-1 and TRBJ2-3, with TRBD2 matching over 11 bases. V gave up 4 bases and J gave up 1 base; unmatched junction bases: 5. There are 16 residues in the CDR3. Germline CDR1 reads SGHRS; CDR2 reads YFSETQ. The DNA for the CDR3 is TGCGCCAGCAGCAGGGGGACTAGCGGCCGCACAGATACGCAGTATTTT. Amino acid sequence: CASSRGTSGRTDTQYF.

In regard to this clone: This sample also contains other DNA sequences that code for the same CDR3. The V call is TRBV4-2, the J call TRBJ1-5, with 7 bases aligning to TRBD1. The ends lost 1 base at V and 6 bases at J; junction bases unmatched: 3. The CDR3 covers 14 residues. The V gene's germline CDR1 is LGHNA and CDR2 YNFKEQ. The CDR3 DNA reads as TGTGCCAGCAGCCAAGGCAGGGGGAGTCAGCCCCAGCATTTT. It is translated as CASSQGRGSQPQHF.

This sequence joins TRBV5-1 and TRBJ1-6; D not resolved. Between the trimmed V and J ends, which lost 0 bases and 5 bases, there was a span of 12 bases. Germline V gives CDR1 SGHRS, CDR2 YFSETQ. The CDR3 covers 16 residues. The CDR3 sequence is CASSLESVTNNSPLHF. The CDR3 DNA sequence: TGCGCCAGCAGCTTGGAGTCGGTAACTAATAATTCACCCCTCCACTTT.

By frequency, this clone is medium-sized. V and J are TRBV2 and TRBJ2-7, with 9 bases fitting TRBD1. Germline V gene data show CDR1 as SNHLY and CDR2 as FYNNEI. Trimming removed 10 bases from V and 3 bases from J; junction bases left unmatched: 7. There are 13 residues in the CDR3. DNA of the CDR3: TGTGCCATTGCCCGGGACAGGGACTACGAGCAGTACTTC. As protein: CAIARDRDYEQYF.

J is TRBJ1-6 and V is TRBV4-1; 9 bases are shared with TRBD1. The germline V gene encodes CDR1 MGHRA and CDR2 YSYEKL. With V trimmed by 3 bases and J by 8 bases, 5 bases remained unmatched. The CDR3 loop spans 15 amino acids. CDR3 bases: TGCGCCAGCAGCCACTTGGACAGGGGTGATTCACCCCTCCACTTT. Translating gives CASSHLDRGDSPLHF.

The V gene is TRBV6-4, the J gene TRBJ2-5; 7 nucleotides line up with TRBD1. The J call may be wrong; the DNA end is better matched by TRBJ2-7. The CDR3 consists of 14 residues. Germline loops: CDR1 MRHNA, CDR2 SNTAGT. The CDR3 nucleotides read TGTGCCAGCAGCTCAGAGCCAGGGGGCTACGAGCAGTACTTC. Protein: CASSSEPGGYEQYF.

The chain joins TRBV9 to TRBJ2-6; 9 bases line up with TRBD1. Germline V lookup: CDR1 SGDLS, CDR2 YYNGEE. V lost 0 bases to trimming and J lost 10 bases; unmatched junction nucleotides: 8. The CDR3 loop spans 16 amino acids. The DNA of the CDR3 is TGTGCCAGCAGCGTAGTTACGAGGGGGACAGGGAACGTCCTGACTTTC. Encoded protein: CASSVVTRGTGNVLTF.

This chain uses TRBV6-1 with TRBJ1-1; D gene unclear. Per the germline V gene, CDR1 is MNHNS and CDR2 is SASEGT. V was clipped by 4 bases and J by 5 bases, with 11 bases between them. The CDR3 loop spans 13 amino acids. DNA of the CDR3: TGTGCCAGCAGTGTCTCCGAGGGTACTGAAGCTTTCTTT. Translation gives CASSVSEGTEAFF.

CDR3 nucleotides: TGTGCCAGTAGTGGGACGCGGGGGGGCTTTGAGCAGTTCTTC. It is translated as CASSGTRGGFEQFF. The V gene is TRBV19, the J gene TRBJ2-1, with TRBD2 identical over 9 bases. Germline V CDR1 and CDR2: LNHDA, SQIVND (reference sequence). The CDR3 runs 14 residues. Trimming removed 5 bases from V and 9 bases from J; junction bases left unmatched: 8.

The chain links TRBV11-3 to TRBJ2-1, with 7 bases matching TRBD1. The CDR3 has 15 residues. Looked up from germline, CDR1 is SGHNT and CDR2 is YENEEA. Trimming at V came to 4 bases and at J to 5 bases, leaving 8 bases not matched to a gene. CDR3 DNA sequence: TGTGCCAGCAGCTCCCAGGGACAGCTCGACAATGAGCAGTTCTTC. Protein product: CASSSQGQLDNEQFF.

This rearrangement joins TRBV6-1 to TRBJ1-5; unclear D gene. Germline V gene data show CDR1 as MNHNS and CDR2 as SASEGT. This CDR3 is 13 amino acids long. With 11 bases removed from V and 0 bases from J, the gap between germline ends came to 11 bases. CDR3 loop: CAVQAFSNQPQHF. The CDR3 nucleotides are TGTGCCGTCCAAGCATTTAGCAATCAGCCCCAGCATTTT.

V is TRBV5-6 and J is TRBJ2-3; TRBD1 aligns across 9 bases. Germline CDR1 and CDR2: SGHDT and YYEEEE. The CDR3 spans 14 residues. V was pared by 4 bases and J by 3 bases, with 3 bases of the junction left unmatched. The CDR3 nucleotides are TGTGCCAGCAGCCGGACAGGGGCGACAGATACGCAGTATTTT. Protein sequence: CASSRTGATDTQYF.

CDR3 sequence reads: CASSFTLLGQGAYGYTF. Written as DNA, the CDR3 is TGCGCCAGCAGCTTCACCCTATTAGGACAGGGAGCCTATGGCTACACCTTC. V usage is TRBV5-1 and J usage is TRBJ1-2, with 8 bases lining up with TRBD1. The germline CDR1 and CDR2 sequences are SGHRS and YFSETQ. The CDR3 covers 17 residues. Germline trimming cut 2 bases from V and 4 bases from J; bases unmatched to any gene: 13. The full variable domain, completed using reference TRBV5-1 and TRBJ1-2, is KAGVTQTPRYLIKTRGQQVTLSCSPISGHRSVSWYQQTPGQGLQFLFEYFSETQRNKGNFPGRFSGRQFSNSRSEMNVSTLELGDSALYLCASSFTLLGQGAYGYTFGSGTRLTVV.

The V gene is TRBV7-9, the J gene TRBJ2-7; TRBD1 might be the D (5 bases). With 3 bases removed from V and 0 bases from J, the gap between germline ends came to 9 bases. CDR1 is SEHNR and CDR2 is FQNEAQ in the germline V gene (reference sequence). The CDR3 loop spans 14 amino acids. The CDR3, as DNA: TGTGCCAGCAGCTTTCAGGGTAGCTCCTACGAGCAGTACTTC. Encoded protein: CASSFQGSSYEQYF.

The chain couples TRBV5-1 to TRBJ2-5; 13 positions match TRBD2. The CDR3 spans 16 residues. Germline CDR1 SGHRS, CDR2 YFSETQ. Trimming took 5 bases from V and 2 from J; bases not matched to a gene: 6. The CDR3 DNA sequence: TGCGCCAGCAGACTAGCGGGGGGGCCGAGTCAAGAGACCCAGTACTTC. This sequence encodes CASRLAGGPSQETQYF.

The chain carries TRBV30 and TRBJ2-7; 11 bases are shared with TRBD2. V dropped 4 bases and J dropped 1; count of bases not matched to a gene: 3. Germline V gives CDR1 GTSNPN, CDR2 SVGIG (reference sequence). The CDR3 covers 14 residues. The CDR3 nucleotides read TGTGCCTGGAAACCTAGCGGGGGGTCCTACGAGCAGTACTTC. Translating gives CAWKPSGGSYEQYF. Looking up the rest from reference TRBV30 and TRBJ2-7 gives the full variable domain: SQTIHQWPATLVQPVGSPLSLECTVEGTSNPNLYWYRQAAGRGLQLLFYSVGIGQISSEVPQNLSASRPQDRQFILSSKKLLLSDSGFYLCAWKPSGGSYEQYFGPGTRLTVT.

The rearrangement joins TRBV7-2 to TRBJ2-7; D may be TRBD2 (5 bases). CDR1 and CDR2 from the germline V gene are SGHTA and FQGNSA. The germline V and J ends were trimmed by 5 bases and 7 bases, with 12 bases remaining between them. The CDR3 totals 12 residues. CDR3 protein: CASSPSRREQYF. The CDR3 bases are TGTGCCAGCAGCCCGTCTAGGAGGGAGCAGTACTTC.

The rearrangement links TRBV14 to TRBJ1-2; a weak D match, TRBD1 (6 bases). The CDR3 has 14 amino acids. CDR1 and CDR2 (germline): SGHDN, FVKESK. The V end was cut by 0 bases, the J end by 7 bases, with 12 bases between. The CDR3 protein is CASSQDEGGRGYTF. CDR3 nucleotides: TGTGCCAGCAGCCAAGATGAAGGGGGTCGTGGCTACACCTTC.

This rearrangement joins TRBV7-9 to TRBJ2-7; 9 positions agree with TRBD1. The CDR3 has 14 residues. The V gene end was trimmed by 1 base and the J gene end by 3 bases; junction bases not matched to a gene: 1. Germline V gives CDR1 SEHNR, CDR2 FQNEAQ (reference sequence). The CDR3 reads CASSLEGQGYEQYF. Here the CDR3 DNA reads TGTGCCAGCAGCTTAGAGGGACAGGGCTACGAGCAGTACTTC.

The rearrangement links TRBV5-1 to TRBJ2-7, with 7 bases identical to TRBD2. Germline V CDR1 and CDR2: SGHRS, YFSETQ. This CDR3 is 13 amino acids long. V lost 5 bases and J lost 3; bases outside the gene matches: 5. CDR3 residues: CASRGGLLYEQYF. CDR3 coding DNA: TGCGCCAGCAGGGGGGGACTACTCTACGAGCAGTACTTC.

The rearrangement uses TRBV7-9 and TRBJ2-7, with D perhaps matching TRBD2 (7 bases). The V end was cut by 5 bases, the J end by 2 bases, with 13 bases between. The CDR3 contains 14 residues. Germline V gene sequence: CDR1 SEHNR, CDR2 FQNEAQ (reference sequence). The CDR3 DNA reads as TGTGCCAGCAGCCCGAGGGAGGGGGCCTACGAGCAGTACTTC. Protein sequence: CASSPREGAYEQYF.

The V gene is TRBV19, the J gene TRBJ2-2; perhaps TRBD2 as D (6 bases). Between the trimmed V and J ends, which lost 1 base and 6 bases, there was a span of 9 bases. Looked up from germline, CDR1 is LNHDA and CDR2 is SQIVND (reference sequence). CDR3 length equals 14 residues. The CDR3 nucleotides read TGTGCCAGTAGTATAGGCGGGGTGGCCGGGGAGCTGTTTTTT. Translated: CASSIGGVAGELFF.

This sequence joins TRBV5-1 and TRBJ2-1; the match to TRBD2 covers 10 bases. Trimming removed 3 bases from V and 7 bases from J; junction bases left unmatched: 7. The germline CDR1 and CDR2 sequences are SGHRS and YFSETQ. CDR3 length: 15 residues. The CDR3: CASSSSGGVRNEQFF. In DNA, the CDR3 is TGCGCCAGCAGCTCAAGCGGGGGGGTCCGGAATGAGCAGTTCTTC.